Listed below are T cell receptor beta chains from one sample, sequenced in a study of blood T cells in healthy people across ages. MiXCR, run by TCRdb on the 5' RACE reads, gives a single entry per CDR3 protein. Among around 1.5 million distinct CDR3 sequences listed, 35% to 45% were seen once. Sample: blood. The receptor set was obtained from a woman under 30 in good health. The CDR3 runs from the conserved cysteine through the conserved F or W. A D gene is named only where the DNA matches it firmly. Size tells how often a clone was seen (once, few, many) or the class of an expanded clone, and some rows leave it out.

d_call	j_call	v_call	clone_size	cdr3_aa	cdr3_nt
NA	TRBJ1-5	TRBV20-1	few	CSARNGINQPQHF	TGCAGTGCTAGAAACGGTATCAATCAGCCCCAGCATTTT
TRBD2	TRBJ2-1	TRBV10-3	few	CAISDLGTSGSPWNEQFF	TGTGCCATCAGTGACCTAGGGACTAGCGGGTCCCCCTGGAATGAGCAGTTCTTC
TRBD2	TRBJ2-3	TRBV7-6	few	CASSLGSSGSTAQYF	TGTGCCAGCAGCTTAGGGTCTAGCGGGAGTACTGCGCAGTATTTT
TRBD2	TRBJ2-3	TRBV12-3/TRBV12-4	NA	CASNVMTSGAPTDTQYF	TGTGCCAGCAACGTGATGACTAGCGGGGCGCCTACAGATACGCAGTATTTT
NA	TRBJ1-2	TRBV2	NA	CASSKDRFSNYGYTF	TGTGCCAGCAGTAAAGACAGGTTTTCTAACTATGGCTACACCTTC
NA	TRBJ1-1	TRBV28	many	CASSLGVVEAFF	TGTGCCAGCAGTTTAGGGGTGGTTGAAGCTTTCTTT
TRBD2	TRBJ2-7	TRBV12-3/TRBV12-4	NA	CASIRGSNYNEQYF	TGTGCCAGCATCCGCGGGAGTAACTACAATGAGCAGTACTTC
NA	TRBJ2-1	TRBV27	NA	CASTLGGGHEQFF	TGTGCCAGCACCTTAGGGGGAGGGCATGAGCAGTTCTTC
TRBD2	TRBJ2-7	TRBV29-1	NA	CSVDGLAGDEQYF	TGCAGCGTTGACGGGCTAGCGGGTGACGAGCAGTACTTC
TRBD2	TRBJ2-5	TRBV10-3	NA	CAIRGSGRGQETQYF	TGTGCCATCAGGGGAAGCGGGAGAGGACAAGAGACCCAGTACTTC
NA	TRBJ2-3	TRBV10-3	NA	CAISAASATPDTQYF	TGTGCCATCAGTGCGGCTAGCGCCACTCCAGATACGCAGTATTTT
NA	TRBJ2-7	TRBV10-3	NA	CAISEKGMDEQYF	TGTGCCATCAGTGAAAAAGGGATGGATGAGCAGTACTTC
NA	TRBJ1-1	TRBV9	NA	CASSDGGDGPNTEAFF	TGTGCCAGCAGCGACGGCGGCGACGGACCGAACACTGAAGCTTTCTTT
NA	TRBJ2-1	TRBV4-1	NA	CASSQEALHQYNEQFF	TGCGCCAGCAGCCAAGAAGCACTCCACCAATACAATGAGCAGTTCTTC
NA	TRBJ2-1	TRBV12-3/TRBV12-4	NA	CASSRIQGLEQFF	TGTGCCAGCAGCCGCATCCAGGGGTTAGAGCAGTTCTTC